Listed here is a single TCR beta chain. Its specific antigen is unknown. No quality values exist for individual bases; no much larger clone is one base distant. TCRbeta CDR3 regions were sequenced with the immunoSEQ Assay. After extraction, genomic DNA underwent amplification by bias-controlled multiplex PCR, followed by high-throughput sequencing. Turning to the authors' computational methods: To quantify the absolute abundance of each unique TCRbeta CDR3 region, sequences were collapsed and filtered. T cell fraction was estimated by normalizing TCRbeta template counts to usable DNA, with usable DNA measured through amplification of reference genes found in all nucleated cells. Repertoire TCRs were annotated as SARS-CoV-2-specific when V gene, CDR3 amino acid sequence and J gene were exactly matched to a known reactive TCR set. The reference SARS-CoV-2 TCR set was derived from MIRA and filtered for enrichment in COVID-19-positive ImmuneCODE repertoires, a step that removed public or cross-reactive TCRs. Drawing on the MIRA antigens, annotated TCRs were analysed further at the level of specific ORF or position within ORF. Breadth was defined as annotated unique rearrangements over total unique productive rearrangements; depth was the summed frequency of those rearrangements. TCR breadth was compared between groups using two-sided Wilcoxon rank-sum tests. TCRdb provides this immuneACCESS table in a form limited to in-frame rearrangements. Some clones are lacking; in checked studies, under half of them reflect an unresolved V gene, and why the rest are absent is not known. D and trimming come from the DNA, and the V and J calls and clone size come from that table. Within this sample are 380,000 or so clones, with less than 90% of them counted one time only. Approximately 11% of the sample is taken by the ten largest.

The V and J ends are trimmed by 4 bases and 6 bases, leaving 9 bases between them. The CDR3 contains 12 residues, cysteine and phenylalanine counted. Kept here is only the CDR3 DNA, which spans 36 bases and is read in frame from base 1. Per the germline V gene (reference sequence), MNHNY is the CDR1 and SVGAGI is the CDR2. The entry originates in a study of Ad26.COV2.S vaccination and SARS-CoV-2 variants (dated by TCRdb to 2020 to 2023). A note on the overall study: Vaccine-arm donors were drawn from COV1001, a multicentre, randomized, double-blind, placebo-controlled phase I-IIa trial of Ad26.COV2.S in healthy adults. Ad26.COV2.S was administered intramuscularly at 5 x 10^10 or 1 x 10^11 viral particles, either as a single shot or as two shots given 56 days apart. Sequencing of the TCRbeta repertoire served to evaluate the specificity and breadth of SARS-CoV-2-reactive T cell receptors following Ad26.COV2.S vaccination. A total of 32 samples were included in the TCR-sequenced set, comprising some 20 Ad26.COV2.S vaccine recipients, 5 placebo recipients and 8 SARS-CoV-2 convalescent individuals. Trial participants were randomized into five groups of five: low-dose or high-dose Ad26.COV2.S given once or twice, or placebo on both occasions. Investigators did not know the trial group allocation while performing experiments and assessing outcomes. Overall study results and their limits: The authors noted that the TCR breadth and depth analyses may have underestimated total T cell responses. Vaccine and placebo recipients had similar non-spike TCR breadth, a finding consistent with the vaccine containing only spike. The study was not powered for comparison of responses between vaccine doses or regimens. Ad26.COV2.S recipients had higher spike-specific TCR breadth than placebo recipients (P = 0.0014). After vaccination, spike-specific CD8+ and CD4+ T cell responses were reported to show substantial breadth.

In the paper's terms, the treatment or condition label means: some 20 received Ad26.COV2.S at low or high dose, single or two shots; several received placebo; per-sample allocation not given. Repertoires of vaccine and placebo recipients were sequenced from samples collected on day 63 after the first injection. Between 29 July and 7 August 2020, Cohort 1b enrolled about two dozen adults aged 18-55 years at one site in Boston, USA. As a vaccine, Ad26.COV2.S was a replication-incompetent adenovirus type 26 vector that expressed a prefusion-stabilized SARS-CoV-2 spike protein derived from the original Wuhan strain.

Sequencing used peripheral blood, obtained in a trial of Ad26.COV2.S vaccine versus placebo. The chain was built from TRBV6-6 and TRBJ2-5, with no confidently assigned D gene. This TCR was sampled from a person between 18 and 65 years old who received the Ad26.COV2.S COVID-19 vaccine or a placebo. The encoded CDR3 is CASSSGIQTQYF. The DNA sequence is TGTGCCAGCAGTTCAGGTATACAGACCCAGTACTTC.